The rows below give T cell receptor beta chains drawn from one sample of a study of blood T cell repertoires in COVID-19. Assay: immunoSEQ multiplex PCR; the TCRdb copy retains only in-frame clones and omits some. The table shows around 310,000 clones, with about 91% occurring only once. The source material was peripheral blood. All receptors derive from a woman aged 60-75 years with acute or convalescent COVID-19. Both conserved end residues are part of each CDR3. A D gene is named only where the DNA matches it firmly. Size tells how often a clone was seen (once, few, many) or the class of an expanded clone, and some rows leave it out.

v_gene	d_gene	len	abundance	j_gene	CDR3aa	CDR3nt
TRBV27	TRBD2	16	NA	TRBJ2-1	CASSPRLAGGINEQFF	TGTGCCAGCAGTCCGAGACTAGCGGGAGGGATCAATGAGCAGTTCTTC
TRBV7-3	TRBD2	12	NA	TRBJ2-5	CASSQTASGLYF	TGTGCCAGCAGCCAGACAGCTAGCGGCCTATACTTC
TRBV6-6	NA	16	NA	TRBJ2-1	CASSIYGDFPGDEQFF	TGTGCCAGCAGTATCTACGGGGACTTTCCCGGCGATGAGCAGTTCTTC
TRBV7-3	TRBD1	15	NA	TRBJ2-1	CASSAPDRGDNEQFF	TGTGCCAGCAGCGCTCCGGACAGGGGGGACAATGAGCAGTTCTTC
TRBV6-5	TRBD1	14	NA	TRBJ1-2	CASSPDRTNYGYTF	TGTGCCAGCAGTCCGGACAGGACTAACTATGGCTACACCTTC
TRBV19	TRBD1	17	NA	TRBJ1-6	CASRRADREVLGSPLHF	TGTGCCAGTAGAAGAGCGGACAGGGAAGTGTTGGGGTCACCCCTCCACTTT
TRBV5-4	NA	14	NA	TRBJ2-7	CASSIRGSPYEQYF	TGTGCCAGCAGCATACGCGGGTCTCCCTACGAGCAGTACTTC
TRBV2	NA	13	NA	TRBJ2-1	CASSDAGAGEQFF	TGTGCCAGCAGTGATGCGGGGGCGGGTGAGCAGTTCTTC
TRBV28	NA	14	NA	TRBJ2-5	CASRDRQGLQTQYF	TGTGCCAGCAGAGACAGGCAGGGGCTGCAGACCCAGTACTTC
TRBV7-3	NA	17	NA	TRBJ2-1	CASSVSSGGGIYNEQFF	TGTGCCAGCAGCGTAAGCTCGGGGGGCGGGATTTACAATGAGCAGTTCTTC
TRBV28	TRBD1	14	NA	TRBJ1-1	CASSSTGGWTEAFF	TGTGCCAGCAGTTCTACAGGGGGCTGGACTGAAGCTTTCTTT
TRBV4-3	TRBD1	14	NA	TRBJ1-4	CASSPRQGNEKLFF	TGCGCCAGCAGCCCTAGACAGGGAAATGAAAAACTGTTTTTT
TRBV28	NA	11	NA	TRBJ1-1	CASSKWAEAFF	TGTGCCAGCAGTAAATGGGCAGAAGCTTTCTTT
TRBV3-1/TRBV3-2	NA	15	few	TRBJ1-1	CASSQTPGGLGEAFF	TGTGCCAGCAGCCAAACCCCGGGGGGTTTGGGTGAAGCTTTCTTT
TRBV7-3	NA	13	NA	TRBJ1-1	CASSPLGGSEAFF	TGTGCCAGCAGCCCGCTTGGGGGGTCTGAAGCTTTCTTT
TRBV30	TRBD1	14	NA	TRBJ2-1	CAWRRDRGYNEQFF	TGTGCCTGGAGAAGGGACAGGGGCTACAATGAGCAGTTCTTC
TRBV5-4	TRBD2	13	once	TRBJ2-7	CASSQRDDHEQYF	TGTGCCAGCAGCCAGCGGGACGATCACGAGCAGTACTTC
TRBV27	TRBD1	15	NA	TRBJ2-2	CASSWTGGKTGELFF	TGTGCCAGCAGTTGGACAGGGGGCAAAACCGGGGAGCTGTTTTTT
TRBV6-2/TRBV6-3	TRBD1	16	NA	TRBJ2-5	CASSTGTGGLGETQYF	TGTGCCAGCAGTACCGGGACAGGGGGCCTAGGAGAGACCCAGTACTTC
TRBV27	NA	13	NA	TRBJ1-1	CASSSGSPTEAFF	TGTGCCAGCAGTTCCGGGTCTCCCACTGAAGCTTTCTTT
TRBV28	TRBD2	16	NA	TRBJ2-5	CASRNPGLAGVETQYF	TGTGCCAGCAGGAATCCGGGACTAGCGGGAGTTGAGACCCAGTACTTC
TRBV6-6	TRBD1	15	NA	TRBJ2-3	CASSRPGTGVDTQYF	TGTGCCAGCAGTCGGCCCGGGACAGGGGTAGATACGCAGTATTTT
TRBV4-3	NA	19	NA	TRBJ2-1	CASSQDSWIERSSYNEQFF	TGCGCCAGCAGCCAAGATTCTTGGATTGAGCGGAGCTCCTACAATGAGCAGTTCTTC
TRBV19	TRBD2	15	NA	TRBJ2-7	CASSFLAGPPYEQYF	TGTGCCAGTAGTTTCCTAGCGGGACCCCCCTACGAGCAGTACTTC
TRBV18	TRBD1	15	once	TRBJ2-5	CASSSGQGAQETQYF	TGTGCCAGCTCATCGGGACAGGGGGCCCAAGAGACCCAGTACTTC
TRBV11-1	NA	13	NA	TRBJ2-3	CASTVSGTDTQYF	TGTGCCAGCACTGTCTCGGGCACAGATACGCAGTATTTT
TRBV29-1	TRBD2	15	once	TRBJ2-2	CSVGTSGTQTGELFF	TGCAGCGTCGGGACTAGCGGGACCCAAACCGGGGAGCTGTTTTTT
TRBV7-9	TRBD1	16	NA	TRBJ2-2	CATQGVDRAITGELFF	TGTGCCACCCAGGGGGTCGACAGGGCGATCACCGGGGAGCTGTTTTTT
TRBV7-9	TRBD2	15	NA	TRBJ2-1	CASSLPSGGANEQFF	TGTGCCAGCAGCTTACCTAGCGGGGGGGCTAATGAGCAGTTCTTC
TRBV7-2	TRBD1	15	once	TRBJ1-2	CASSSRWTGGYGYTF	TGTGCCAGCAGCTCACGTTGGACAGGGGGCTATGGCTACACCTTC
TRBV7-6	TRBD1	13	NA	TRBJ1-4	CASSPGGREKLFF	TGTGCCAGCAGCCCAGGGGGCCGGGAAAAACTGTTTTTT
TRBV27	NA	14	NA	TRBJ1-5	CASSPDSPGQPQHF	TGTGCCAGCAGTCCCGACTCTCCGGGGCAGCCCCAGCATTTT
TRBV28	TRBD1	14	NA	TRBJ1-5	CASSRTGAGQPQHF	TGTGCCAGCAGTCGGACAGGTGCAGGTCAGCCCCAGCATTTT
TRBV19	NA	16	NA	TRBJ1-5	CASSISRGRRDQPQHF	TGTGCCAGTAGTATCTCAAGGGGTCGTAGGGATCAGCCCCAGCATTTT
TRBV5-1	NA	15	NA	TRBJ1-5	CASSLAPGEHQPQHF	TGCGCCAGCAGCTTGGCCCCAGGGGAACATCAGCCCCAGCATTTT
TRBV5-4	NA	16	NA	TRBJ1-6	CASSGPRGPLESPLHF	TGTGCCAGCAGCGGCCCGCGGGGCCCACTGGAATCACCCCTCCACTTT
TRBV27	NA	14	NA	TRBJ1-6	CASSFEGRGSPLHF	TGTGCCAGCAGTTTCGAAGGACGGGGTTCACCCCTCCACTTT